In this sample, the clone carrying this TCR beta chain turned up a few times. A much larger clone differs from this one at a single base, so this may be a read error. The data belong to a study of response to subunit inactivated influenza vaccine. CDR3 length: 14 amino acids. Trimming pared 1 base from V and 4 bases from J, leaving 7 bases between. MiXCR was run by TCRdb on the RT-PCR reads, yielding one entry per CDR3 protein. Among some 640,000 distinct CDR3 sequences, 14% were seen once, and the ten largest hold 6.5% to 8.5%. The sample here was PBMCs from blood, taken 14 days before vaccination. The sequence derives from a man aged 50-59 years who received an inactivated influenza vaccine. The V call is TRBV12-3 or TRBV12-4, the J call TRBJ2-2; D gene uncertain. The CDR3: CASSLGQTTGELFF. CDR3 sequence (DNA): TGTGCCAGCAGTTTAGGGCAGACCACCGGGGAGCTGTTTTTT.